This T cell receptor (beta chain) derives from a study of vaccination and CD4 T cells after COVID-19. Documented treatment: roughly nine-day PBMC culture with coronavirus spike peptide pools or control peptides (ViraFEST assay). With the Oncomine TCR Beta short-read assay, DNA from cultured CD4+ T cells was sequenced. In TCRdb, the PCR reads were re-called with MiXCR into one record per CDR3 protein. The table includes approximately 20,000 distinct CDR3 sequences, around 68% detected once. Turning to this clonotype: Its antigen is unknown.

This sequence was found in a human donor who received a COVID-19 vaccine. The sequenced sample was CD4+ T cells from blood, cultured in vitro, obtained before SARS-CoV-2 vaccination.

In nucleotides, the CDR3 is TGTGCCAGCAGCCAGGGTGGGGGCTCGGGCCAAGAGACCCAGTACTTC. As protein: CASSQGGGSGQETQYF. J is TRBJ2-5 and V is TRBV6-1, with D maybe TRBD1 (6 bases). Germline CDR1 MNHNS, CDR2 SASEGT. The V and J ends lost 6 bases and 1 base respectively, with 18 bases between them. CDR3 size: 16 residues.